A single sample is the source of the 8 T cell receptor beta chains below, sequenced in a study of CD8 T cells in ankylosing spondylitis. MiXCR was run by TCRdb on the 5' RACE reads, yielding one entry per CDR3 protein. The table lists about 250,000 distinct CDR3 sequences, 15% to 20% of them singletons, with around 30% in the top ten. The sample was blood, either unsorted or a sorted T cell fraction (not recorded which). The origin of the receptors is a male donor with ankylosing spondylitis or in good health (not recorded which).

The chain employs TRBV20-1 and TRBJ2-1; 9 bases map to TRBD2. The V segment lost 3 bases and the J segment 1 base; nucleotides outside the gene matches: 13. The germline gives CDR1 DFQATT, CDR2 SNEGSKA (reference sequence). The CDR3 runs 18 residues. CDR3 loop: CSARVALAGPRSYNEQFF. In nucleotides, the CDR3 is TGCAGTGCTAGGGTCGCTCTAGCGGGGCCACGATCCTACAATGAGCAGTTCTTC.

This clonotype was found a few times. This CDR3 is CSATDQEASYEQYF. The CDR3, as DNA: TGCAGTGCTACCGATCAGGAGGCTTCCTACGAGCAGTACTTC. V is TRBV20-1 and J is TRBJ2-7, with TRBD2 as a possible D gene (5 bases). Germline V CDR1 and CDR2: DFQATT, SNEGSKA (reference sequence). Trimming stripped 4 bases from V and 1 base from J, with 14 bases between. CDR3 length: 14 residues.

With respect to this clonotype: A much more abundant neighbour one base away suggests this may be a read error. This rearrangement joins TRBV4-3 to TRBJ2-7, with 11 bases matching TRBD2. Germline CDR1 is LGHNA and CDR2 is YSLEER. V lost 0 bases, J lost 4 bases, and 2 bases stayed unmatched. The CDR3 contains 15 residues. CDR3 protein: CASSQDPSGRYEQYF. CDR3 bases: TGCGCCAGCAGCCAAGATCCTAGCGGGAGGTACGAGCAGTACTTC.

The CDR3 region has the DNA TGTGCCAGCAGCCCGCACTGGGGCGAAAAACTGTTTTTT. This encodes CASSPHWGEKLFF. V gene TRBV12-3 or TRBV12-4 combines with J gene TRBJ1-4; possibly TRBD1 for D (5 bases). There are 13 residues in the CDR3. Deletions cut 6 bases from V and 8 bases from J, with 13 bases between.

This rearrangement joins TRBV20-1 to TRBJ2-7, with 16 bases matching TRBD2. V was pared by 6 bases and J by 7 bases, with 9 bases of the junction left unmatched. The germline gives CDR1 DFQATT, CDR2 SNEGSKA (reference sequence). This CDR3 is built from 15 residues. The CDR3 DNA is TGCAGTGCGCGGGGACTAGCGGGAGGGCCGTGGGAGCAGTACTTC. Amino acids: CSARGLAGGPWEQYF.

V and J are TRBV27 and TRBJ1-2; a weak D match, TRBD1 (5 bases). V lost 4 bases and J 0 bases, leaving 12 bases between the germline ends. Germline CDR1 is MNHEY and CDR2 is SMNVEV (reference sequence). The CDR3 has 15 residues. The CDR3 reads CASSSTGVTNYGYTF. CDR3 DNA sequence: TGTGCCAGCAGTTCCACAGGAGTCACTAACTATGGCTACACCTTC.

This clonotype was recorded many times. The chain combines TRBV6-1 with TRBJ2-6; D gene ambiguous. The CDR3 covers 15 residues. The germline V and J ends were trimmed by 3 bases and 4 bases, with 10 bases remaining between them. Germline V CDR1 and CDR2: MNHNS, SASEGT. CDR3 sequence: CASSEVTSGANVLTF. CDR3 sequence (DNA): TGTGCCAGCAGTGAGGTTACTTCCGGGGCCAACGTCCTGACTTTC.

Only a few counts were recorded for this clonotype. The CDR3: CATSEGDTQYF. The CDR3 region has the DNA TGTGCCACCAGTGAAGGGGATACGCAGTATTTT. J is TRBJ2-3 and V is TRBV24-1; D not resolved. This CDR3 has 11 residues. V gave up 4 bases and J gave up 6 bases, with 4 bases separating them. Germline CDR1 reads KGHDR; CDR2 reads SFDVKD.